Given below is one TCR beta chain in context. Its antigen is undetermined. TCRdb ran MiXCR on the reads and lists one entry per CDR3 protein. The sample shows about 78,000 distinct CDR3 sequences, roughly 37% of them seen only once. This entry belongs to a study of T cell repertoires in cytomegalovirus infection. Study-wide points: Clonotypes of TCR beta that were HLA-C-restricted and CMV-specific dominated the ex vivo response. Frequencies of public TCR beta families were cumulated, and this identified carriers of CMV plus the relevant HLA.

The CDR3 has 14 amino acids. Unmatched junction bases numbered 3, after V lost 5 bases and J lost 1 base. CDR1 and CDR2 from the germline V gene are SEHNR and FQNEAQ (reference sequence). Sequenced material: CD8+ T cells from cultured PBMCs, taken from culture after CMV antigen stimulation. This chain connects TRBV7-9 to TRBJ1-1; 8 nucleotides line up with TRBD1. This TCR derives from a human donor in good health (CMV status not recorded). Some clones in this sample may be carry-over from other donors' samples. CDR3 in amino acids: CASSPDRANTEAFF. In nucleotides, the CDR3 is TGTGCCAGCAGCCCGGACAGGGCGAACACTGAAGCTTTCTTT.